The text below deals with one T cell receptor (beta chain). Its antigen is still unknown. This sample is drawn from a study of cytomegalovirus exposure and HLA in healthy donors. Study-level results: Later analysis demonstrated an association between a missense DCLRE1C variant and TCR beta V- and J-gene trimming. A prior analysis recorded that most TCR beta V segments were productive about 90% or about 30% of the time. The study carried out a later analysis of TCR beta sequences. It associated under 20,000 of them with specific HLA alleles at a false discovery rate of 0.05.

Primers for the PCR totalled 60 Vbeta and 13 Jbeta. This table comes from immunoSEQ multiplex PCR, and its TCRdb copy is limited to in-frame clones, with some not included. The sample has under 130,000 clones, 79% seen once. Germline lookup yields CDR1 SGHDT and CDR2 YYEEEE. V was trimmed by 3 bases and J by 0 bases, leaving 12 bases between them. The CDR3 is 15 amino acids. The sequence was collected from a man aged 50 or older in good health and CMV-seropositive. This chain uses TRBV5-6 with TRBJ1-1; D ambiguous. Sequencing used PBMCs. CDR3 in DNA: TGTGCCAGCAGCTCCAGGCCGCCCATGAACACTGAAGCTTTCTTT. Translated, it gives CASSSRPPMNTEAFF.